This record concerns one T cell receptor beta chain sequence. This specimen belongs to a study of cytomegalovirus exposure and HLA in healthy donors. Per germline, CDR1 MGHRA and CDR2 YSYEKL. With V trimmed by 4 bases and J by 1 base, 10 bases remained unmatched. This CDR3 comprises 18 residues. The primer mix had 60 Vbeta and 13 Jbeta primers. Data came from immunoSEQ multiplex PCR; TCRdb stores just in-frame clones and leaves some out. This sample's table reports about 210,000 clones. The V and J genes are TRBV4-1 and TRBJ1-5, with 10 positions matching TRBD1. The TCR originated in a woman under 40 in good health and CMV-seropositive. Material: PBMCs. This CDR3 reads CASSPRDRGFLSNQPQHF. In nucleotides, the CDR3 is TGCGCCAGCAGCCCCCGGGACAGGGGTTTCCTGAGCAATCAGCCCCAGCATTTT.